The 31 T cell receptor beta chains presented below share a single source sample, sequenced in a study of T cells after yellow fever vaccination. A single record per CDR3 protein comes from TCRdb applying MiXCR to the 5' RACE reads. Among hundreds of thousands of distinct CDR3 sequences listed, 12% were seen once. Material: PBMCs, obtained on the day of the yellow fever booster vaccination. All receptors derive from a man aged 25 to 40 who received the YFV17D yellow fever vaccine.

V usage is TRBV7-2 and J usage is TRBJ2-5; TRBD1 matches at 8 bases. Trimming took 2 bases from V and 5 from J; bases not matched to a gene: 10. CDR1 is SGHTA and CDR2 is FQGNSA in the germline V gene. The CDR3 loop spans 16 amino acids. CDR3 residues: CASSLFSGGQVETQYF. CDR3 sequence (DNA): TGTGCCAGCAGCTTATTCTCAGGGGGCCAAGTGGAGACCCAGTACTTC.

This clonotype was seen more than once but under ten times. V gene TRBV7-2 combines with J gene TRBJ2-7; 11 bases agree with TRBD2. V lost 4 bases and J lost 6; bases outside the gene matches: 11. Germline-derived CDR1 and CDR2 are SGHTA and FQGNSA. This CDR3 is 16 amino acids long. For the CDR3, the DNA is TGTGCCAGCAGCTCCGGGACTAGCGGCCCTACGACCGAGCAGTACTTC. This sequence encodes CASSSGTSGPTTEQYF.

V and J are TRBV10-3 and TRBJ1-4; D not certain. The V end lost 0 bases, the J end lost 4 bases, and 12 bases lay between the germline ends. Germline CDR1 ENHRY, CDR2 SYGVKD. This CDR3 is built from 16 residues. CDR3 in amino acids: CAISESMSLFNEKLFF. For the CDR3, the DNA is TGTGCCATCAGTGAGTCTATGTCCCTTTTTAATGAAAAACTGTTTTTT.

The gene calls are TRBV5-4 and TRBJ2-3; 12 bases line up with TRBD1. The CDR3 covers 15 residues. The germline CDR1 and CDR2 sequences are SGHNT and YYREEE (reference sequence). Trimming cost V 5 bases and J 3 bases; bases outside gene matches: 4. The CDR3 DNA is TGTGCCAGCAGTCGGGACAGGGGGCTTACAGATACGCAGTATTTT. The encoded protein is CASSRDRGLTDTQYF. The full variable domain, with the rest looked up from reference TRBV5-4 and TRBJ2-3, is ETGVTQSPTHLIKTRGQQVTLRCSSQSGHNTVSWYQQALGQGPQFIFQYYREEENGRGNFPPRFSGLQFPNYSSELNVNALELDDSALYLCASSRDRGLTDTQYFGPGTRLTVL.

This clonotype was picked up a small number of times. The chain employs TRBV29-1 and TRBJ2-5, with D unclear. The V end was cut by 5 bases, the J end by 4 bases, with 14 bases between. The CDR3 runs 13 residues. Germline values: CDR1 SQVTM, CDR2 ANQGSEA. The CDR3 DNA reads TGCAGCGTTACGTCCGGACGGCGAGAGACCCAGTACTTC. Its translation: CSVTSGRRETQYF.

The genes are TRBV27 and TRBJ2-1; TRBD2 matches at 8 bases. The CDR3 has 16 residues. The germline CDR1 and CDR2 sequences are MNHEY and SMNVEV (reference sequence). Trimming took 3 bases from V and 4 from J; bases not matched to a gene: 8. The CDR3 sequence is CASSLSSGDIYNEQFF. CDR3 nucleotides: TGTGCCAGCAGTTTGAGTAGCGGGGACATATACAATGAGCAGTTCTTC.

The chain joins TRBV7-9 to TRBJ2-3; unclear D gene. Germline V gene lookup returns CDR1 SEHNR and CDR2 FQNEAQ (reference sequence). The CDR3 has 17 amino acids. Between the trimmed V and J ends, which lost 1 base and 0 bases, there was a span of 14 bases. The CDR3 bases are TGTGCCAGCAGCTTAGATGCCCGCCGTGCTAGCACAGATACGCAGTATTTT. Protein product: CASSLDARRASTDTQYF. Full variable domain (outside the CDR3, taken from reference TRBV7-9 and TRBJ2-3): DTGVSQNPRHKITKRGQNVTFRCDPISEHNRLYWYRQTLGQGPEFLTYFQNEAQLEKSRLLSDRFSAERPKGSFSTLEIQRTEQGDSAMYLCASSLDARRASTDTQYFGPGTRLTVL.

This clonotype was detected once. The CDR3 here is CASSVDPRRGGSLNTEAFF. The CDR3 bases are TGTGCCAGCAGCGTAGATCCCCGTAGGGGAGGGAGTCTGAACACTGAAGCTTTCTTT. The chain employs TRBV9 and TRBJ1-1, with a possible D match to TRBD1 (5 bases). The V and J ends lost 0 bases and 0 bases respectively, with 21 bases between them. The CDR3 is 19 residues long. The germline gives CDR1 SGDLS, CDR2 YYNGEE.

This clonotype was found a few times. V and J are TRBV15 and TRBJ2-2; D gene unclear. The germline V gene has CDR1 LNHNV and CDR2 YYDKDF (reference sequence). This CDR3 spans 13 amino acids. The ends were cut back, 7 bases at V and 3 bases at J, with 9 bases in the middle. The CDR3 DNA reads TGTGCCACCATGTGGCTGCACACCGGGGAGCTGTTTTTT. As protein: CATMWLHTGELFF.

This clonotype was recorded many times. This rearrangement joins TRBV5-4 to TRBJ2-2; either TRBD1 or TRBD2 may supply D (5 bases each). The ends were cut back, 4 bases at V and 3 bases at J, with 16 bases in the middle. The CDR3 loop spans 16 amino acids. Germline V gene sequence: CDR1 SGHNT, CDR2 YYREEE (reference sequence). CDR3 bases: TGTGCCAGCAGCCCGGGGCACCCCCGGGACACCGGGGAGCTGTTTTTT. Translating it yields CASSPGHPRDTGELFF.

This clonotype was found a few times. The gene calls are TRBV7-9 and TRBJ2-3, with 11 bases identical to TRBD2. In germline, CDR1 is SEHNR, CDR2 FQNEAQ (reference sequence). With V trimmed by 5 bases and J by 2 bases, 6 bases remained unmatched. CDR3 length: 16 amino acids. This CDR3 is CASSPVAGGFTDTQYF. DNA for the CDR3: TGTGCCAGCAGCCCAGTAGCGGGAGGGTTCACAGATACGCAGTATTTT.

The chain joins TRBV5-6 to TRBJ2-1, with 7 bases aligning to TRBD2. Germline loops: CDR1 SGHDT, CDR2 YYEEEE. J gave up 8 bases and V 1 base, and 12 bases lay outside the gene matches. The CDR3 loop spans 16 amino acids. CDR3 sequence reads: CASSLIGLAAKYEQFF. CDR3 sequence (DNA): TGTGCCAGCAGCTTGATCGGCCTAGCGGCAAAGTATGAGCAGTTCTTC.

This CDR3 reads CASSQDMIGGYEQYF. CDR3 sequence (DNA): TGTGCCAGCAGCCAAGATATGATAGGAGGGTACGAGCAGTACTTC. The V gene is TRBV4-2, the J gene TRBJ2-7, with a weak D call TRBD2 (6 bases). Between the trimmed V and J ends, which lost 0 bases and 4 bases, there was a span of 13 bases. The CDR3 runs 15 residues. Germline V gene lookup returns CDR1 LGHNA and CDR2 YNFKEQ.

CDR3 residues: CASSDAFRSPESGANVLTF. In DNA, the CDR3 is TGTGCCAGCAGCGATGCCTTCCGGTCTCCAGAGTCCGGGGCCAACGTCCTGACTTTC. The chain recombines TRBV4-2 with TRBJ2-6; no clear D gene. Germline V gene sequence: CDR1 LGHNA, CDR2 YNFKEQ. CDR3 length: 19 amino acids. V lost 5 bases and J 4 bases, leaving 24 bases between the germline ends.

This clonotype has only one observation. The chain links TRBV7-9 to TRBJ2-7; no clear D. Germline V gene lookup returns CDR1 SEHNR and CDR2 FQNEAQ (reference sequence). The CDR3 has 14 amino acids. V was shortened by 7 bases and J by 1 base, with 14 bases between the two germline ends. In nucleotides, the CDR3 is TGTGCCAGCATGAGGTGGTCGGATTCCTACGAGCAGTACTTC. Amino acids: CASMRWSDSYEQYF.

This clonotype has more than one count but fewer than ten. The chain combines TRBV28 with TRBJ2-2; D is unclear. This CDR3 comprises 16 residues. The V gene lost 2 bases and the J gene lost 8 bases, with 18 bases spanning the gap. Germline V lookup: CDR1 MDHEN, CDR2 SYDVKM. The CDR3 DNA reads TGTGCCAGCAGTTTACCACCTACGATTACAACAGGGGAGCTGTTTTTT. This sequence encodes CASSLPPTITTGELFF.

The chain joins TRBV6-1 to TRBJ2-7, with 7 bases fitting TRBD1. With V trimmed by 6 bases and J by 3 bases, 11 bases remained unmatched. The CDR3 covers 15 residues. In germline, CDR1 is MNHNS, CDR2 SASEGT. Written as DNA, the CDR3 is TGTGCCAGCAGGGACAGGCTAGGATTGAACTACGAGCAGTACTTC. Translated, it gives CASRDRLGLNYEQYF.

The chain combines TRBV6-5 with TRBJ2-3, with D possibly matching TRBD2 (6 bases). V lost 3 bases and J lost 14, with 30 bases in between. This CDR3 comprises 17 residues. Germline CDR1 MNHEY, CDR2 SVGAGI. The CDR3 DNA sequence: TGTGCCAGCAGTTATCCCTTCGAGGCGGGGAGTCCAGTCAGGTGGTATTTT. The encoded protein is CASSYPFEAGSPVRWYF.

The chain has TRBV10-2 and TRBJ1-1; D remains ambiguous. In germline, CDR1 is WSHSY, CDR2 SAAADI. Trimming removed 1 base from V and 3 bases from J, with 9 bases in between. The CDR3 is 14 residues long. Here the CDR3 DNA reads TGCGCCAGCAGTGAGTGGGTTGGGTACACTGAAGCTTTCTTT. Translated, it gives CASSEWVGYTEAFF.

This clonotype was seen only a few times. The chain carries TRBV5-1 and TRBJ2-3; 7 bases fit TRBD2. The CDR3 contains 15 residues. Trimming removed 4 bases from V and 2 bases from J; junction bases left unmatched: 7. Germline values: CDR1 SGHRS, CDR2 YFSETQ. The CDR3 loop is CASSRTGTNTDTQYF. CDR3 nucleotides: TGCGCCAGCAGCCGTACCGGGACTAACACAGATACGCAGTATTTT. The entire variable domain, with the rest obtained from reference TRBV5-1 and TRBJ2-3, is as follows: KAGVTQTPRYLIKTRGQQVTLSCSPISGHRSVSWYQQTPGQGLQFLFEYFSETQRNKGNFPGRFSGRQFSNSRSEMNVSTLELGDSALYLCASSRTGTNTDTQYFGPGTRLTVL.

J is TRBJ2-5 and V is TRBV7-2; D is possibly TRBD1 (5 bases). Trimming cost V 2 bases and J 5 bases, with 6 bases left between them. Germline loops: CDR1 SGHTA, CDR2 FQGNSA. The CDR3 contains 12 residues. The CDR3 DNA reads as TGTGCCAGCAGCTTATACAGGGAGACCCAGTACTTC. It translates to CASSLYRETQYF. The variable domain in full, completed from reference TRBV7-2 and TRBJ2-5, reads GAGVSQSPSNKVTEKGKDVELRCDPISGHTALYWYRQSLGQGLEFLIYFQGNSAPDKSGLPSDRFSAERTGGSVSTLTIQRTQQEDSAVYLCASSLYRETQYFGPGTRLLVL.

The chain recombines TRBV11-3 with TRBJ2-2; D is undetermined. CDR1 is SGHNT, CDR2 YENEEA, per germline. Trimming took 5 bases from V and 7 from J, leaving 14 bases between them. This CDR3 is built from 14 residues. The CDR3 DNA sequence: TGTGCCAGCAGCCCGAGTTGGGTGGGCGGGGAGCTGTTTTTT. Protein sequence: CASSPSWVGGELFF.

The chain is built from TRBV15 and TRBJ1-4, with 9 bases lining up with TRBD1. J was trimmed by 7 bases and V by 3 bases; bases with no gene match: 3. CDR3 length equals 14 residues. The germline V gene has CDR1 LNHNV and CDR2 YYDKDF (reference sequence). CDR3 region: CATSSPDRGEKLFF. The CDR3 nucleotides read TGTGCCACCAGCAGCCCGGACAGGGGTGAAAAACTGTTTTTT.

The chain carries TRBV12-3 or TRBV12-4 and TRBJ2-7; tentatively, D is TRBD2 (5 bases). V lost 3 bases, J lost 4 bases, and 10 bases lay in between. This CDR3 contains 13 residues. The DNA for the CDR3 is TGTGCCAGCAGTTTGTGGGAGTCATACGAGCAGTACTTC. Amino acids: CASSLWESYEQYF.

This clonotype was seen ten or more times. V is TRBV5-6 and J is TRBJ2-3, with 9 bases that match TRBD1. This CDR3 comprises 15 residues. Trimming took 0 bases from V and 9 from J; bases not matched to a gene: 8. CDR1 is SGHDT, CDR2 YYEEEE, per germline. The CDR3 protein is CASSLEAGQGQTQYF. The DNA for the CDR3 is TGTGCCAGCAGCTTGGAAGCGGGACAGGGTCAAACGCAGTATTTT.

This clonotype has ten or more counts. Sequence at one end of the junction differs from germline and may be a read error. The chain uses TRBV12-3 or TRBV12-4 and TRBJ2-3; D ambiguous. CDR3 length: 14 amino acids. For the CDR3, the DNA is TGTGCCAGCAGCTTAGGCGCGAGCACAGATACGCAGTATTTT. Translating gives CASSLGASTDTQYF.

This clonotype has only a few counts. The V call is TRBV7-3, the J call TRBJ2-3; D perhaps matches TRBD2 (5 bases). Trimming stripped 5 bases from V and 0 bases from J, with 9 bases between. Germline V gene sequence: CDR1 SGHTA, CDR2 FQGTGA. CDR3 length: 14 amino acids. The CDR3 loop reads CASSRGLSTDTQYF. The CDR3 DNA follows: TGTGCCAGCAGCCGAGGGTTAAGCACAGATACGCAGTATTTT.

The chain has TRBV20-1 and TRBJ2-1, with 7 bases lining up with TRBD2. Looked up from germline, CDR1 is DFQATT and CDR2 is SNEGSKA (reference sequence). Trimming at V came to 5 bases and at J to 3 bases, leaving 13 bases not matched to a gene. CDR3 length: 16 amino acids. CDR3 nucleotides: TGCAGTGCTCCTATTCCGACTAGCACTGTCTACAATGAGCAGTTCTTC. Its translation: CSAPIPTSTVYNEQFF.

This clonotype was picked up a small number of times. The chain couples TRBV29-1 to TRBJ2-1; D is possibly TRBD1 (9 bases). The CDR3 runs to 16 residues. V was clipped by 7 bases and J by 6 bases, with 25 bases between them. Germline CDR1 SQVTM, CDR2 ANQGSEA. The CDR3 protein is CSAPRGGQGILNEQFF. The CDR3 nucleotides are TGCAGCGCTCCCCGGGGGGGACAGGGCATCCTCAATGAGCAGTTCTTC.

On this clonotype: Being one base from a much bigger clone, this may be a read error. This CDR3 is missing its conserved last phenylalanine or tryptophan, likely due to a read error. The limits of the CDR3 on the DNA are not certain, so only TCRdb's listed CDR3 is given. The gene calls are TRBV20-1 and TRBJ2-1; TRBD2 is the table's D call and was not checked against the DNA. The CDR3 is 11 residues long, counting both termini. The germline V gene encodes CDR1 DFQATT and CDR2 SNEGSKA (reference sequence). The CDR3 loop is CSARDEAGSPH.

This clonotype has a handful of counts. The J gene is TRBJ2-5, the V gene TRBV11-2; D is perhaps TRBD2 (6 bases). This CDR3 spans 14 amino acids. The V end was cut by 5 bases, the J end by 8 bases, with 18 bases between. Germline V CDR1 and CDR2: SGHAT, FQNNGV. CDR3 sequence: CASSPSVRRETQYF. CDR3 coding DNA: TGTGCCAGCAGCCCCTCTGTTAGGCGGGAAACCCAGTACTTC.